One and the same sample provided the 6 T cell receptor beta chains below, sequenced in a study of vaccination and CD4 T cells after COVID-19. Stated treatment: roughly ten-day PBMC culture with coronavirus spike peptide pools or control peptides (ViraFEST assay). Cultured CD4+ T-cell DNA underwent Oncomine TCR Beta short-read sequencing. TCRdb re-called the PCR reads with MiXCR, one entry per CDR3 protein. The data show 15,000 or so distinct CDR3 sequences, with 45% to 50% seen just once and 12% held by the top ten. No cognate antigen is known for these TCRs. Source material: CD4+ T cells from blood, cultured in vitro. These TCRs come from a human donor who had recovered from COVID-19.

The chain uses TRBV19 and TRBJ1-1, with TRBD1 as a possible D gene (6 bases). Germline assignment: CDR1 LNHDA and CDR2 SQIVND (reference sequence). The CDR3 sequence is 15 residues long. V lost 3 bases and J lost 4, with 15 bases in between. The CDR3 loop reads CASSIRGRSGTEAFF. CDR3 nucleotide sequence: TGTGCCAGTAGTATCCGGGGGCGTTCAGGCACTGAAGCTTTCTTT.

The chain combines TRBV5-1 with TRBJ2-3; the match to TRBD2 covers 9 bases. V lost 2 bases, J lost 4 bases, and 11 bases stayed unmatched. CDR3 length: 17 amino acids. Germline V gives CDR1 SGHRS, CDR2 YFSETQ. The CDR3 is CASSLRETLAGPDTQYF. The CDR3 nucleotides read TGCGCCAGCAGCTTAAGAGAAACCCTAGCGGGGCCAGATACGCAGTATTTT.

The chain joins TRBV4-3 to TRBJ2-5, with 8 bases identical to TRBD1. The CDR3 runs 16 residues. Germline V gives CDR1 LGHNA, CDR2 YSLEER. Unmatched junction bases numbered 10, after V lost 2 bases and J lost 5 bases. The CDR3 sequence is CASSQKTPGQAETQYF. CDR3 nucleotides: TGCGCCAGCAGCCAAAAAACACCGGGACAGGCGGAGACCCAGTACTTC.

The chain links TRBV21-1 to TRBJ1-1; the table's D call of TRBD1 was not tested on the DNA. TRBV21-1 counts as a pseudogene. The CDR3 is 16 residues long. CDR3 sequence (DNA): TGTGCCAGCAGCAAACTCACAGGGGGCAGGGACACTGAAGCTTTCTTT. Its translation: CASSKLTGGRDTEAFF.

The chain couples TRBV6-5 to TRBJ2-7; 10 bases align to TRBD1. Germline-derived CDR1 and CDR2 are MNHEY and SVGAGI. The junction had 8 bases not matched to a gene; V was cut back by 0 bases and J by 3 bases. The CDR3 has 17 residues. The CDR3, as DNA: TGTGCCAGCAGTTACTCGGGGGCGGGACAGGGGATCTACGAGCAGTACTTC. This encodes CASSYSGAGQGIYEQYF.

This clonotype was seen only a few times. One end of the junction does not line up with germline, which may come from a read error. The V gene is TRBV11-1, the J gene TRBJ1-1; D possibly corresponds to TRBD1 (5 bases). CDR3 length: 12 amino acids. Germline V lookup: CDR1 SGHAT, CDR2 FQDESV (reference sequence). In nucleotides, the CDR3 is TGTGCCAGCTCCCACAGGCTCAACGCAGCTTTTTTT. It encodes CASSHRLNAAFF.